These 21 T cell receptor beta chains originate from one sample sequenced in a study of graft-versus-host responses after intestinal transplantation (dated by TCRdb to about 2021). Explained via the paper, the time point label denotes: cells obtained before transplantation from donor or recipient. Their antigens are not known. Receptors were amplified or captured by the immunoSEQ multiplex PCR assay. Not all clones reach the TCRdb copy of this immuneACCESS table, which keeps in-frame sequences only. Checked studies attribute under half of the gap to unresolved V genes and leave the rest unexplained. This sample has some 100,000 clones in its table, and roughly 90% of those were observed once. The ten largest clones represent 0.069% of the sample. The sample consisted of unstimulated CD8+ T cells sorted from spleen or lymph node cells, taken before transplant. All receptors derive from a human donor who was the organ donor for an intestinal transplant.

The chain couples TRBV7-6 to TRBJ2-7; D gene uncertain. The ends were cut back, 0 bases at V and 0 bases at J, with 6 bases in the middle. CDR1 is SGHVS, CDR2 FNYEAQ, per germline. The CDR3 loop spans 14 amino acids. In DNA, the CDR3 is TGTGCCAGCAGCTTAGCGCCAGGCTCCTACGAGCAGTACTTC. Protein: CASSLAPGSYEQYF.

The chain is built from TRBV5-8 and TRBJ1-2; unclear D gene. With 4 bases removed from V and 0 bases from J, the gap between germline ends came to 13 bases. Germline V gene lookup returns CDR1 SGHTS and CDR2 YDEGEE. This CDR3 spans 15 amino acids. CDR3 region: CASSVHWGANYGYTF. In DNA, the CDR3 is TGTGCCAGCAGCGTTCACTGGGGAGCTAACTATGGCTACACCTTC.

This chain connects TRBV28 to TRBJ2-7; 10 bases line up with TRBD2. Losses at the gene ends were 3 bases for V and 6 bases for J; bases not matched to a gene: 8. From germline, CDR1 is MDHEN and CDR2 SYDVKM. The CDR3 sequence is 15 residues long. The CDR3: CASSLMSGRAGEQYF. For the CDR3, the DNA is TGTGCCAGCAGTTTGATGAGCGGGAGGGCGGGCGAGCAGTACTTC.

The chain joins TRBV5-1 to TRBJ1-1; D may be TRBD1 (6 bases). The ends were cut back, 2 bases at V and 2 bases at J, with 19 bases in the middle. The germline gives CDR1 SGHRS, CDR2 YFSETQ. This CDR3 spans 17 amino acids. CDR3 in amino acids: CASSFHKGGVGNTEAFF. The CDR3 nucleotides are TGCGCCAGCAGCTTCCACAAAGGGGGAGTGGGTAACACTGAAGCTTTCTTT.

V usage is TRBV5-1 and J usage is TRBJ1-2, with TRBD1 matching over 7 bases. Per the germline V gene, CDR1 is SGHRS and CDR2 is YFSETQ. After removal of 3 bases from V and 6 bases from J, the junction contained 11 bases not matched to a gene. The CDR3 runs 15 residues. The CDR3 loop reads CASSWGAGTVDGYTF. Here the CDR3 DNA reads TGCGCCAGCAGCTGGGGGGCCGGGACAGTTGATGGCTACACCTTC.

The rearrangement uses TRBV12-5 and TRBJ2-7; D not certain. Trimming removed 1 base from V and 1 base from J, with 5 bases in between. The CDR3 is 13 residues long. Germline lookup yields CDR1 LGHNT and CDR2 FRNRAP. The chain's CDR3 is CASGLDLSYEQYF. The CDR3, as DNA: TGTGCTAGTGGTTTGGACCTATCCTACGAGCAGTACTTC.

This rearrangement joins TRBV9 to TRBJ1-1, with D hard to call. The CDR3 is 13 residues long. From germline, CDR1 is SGDLS and CDR2 YYNGEE. Trimming shortened V by 4 bases and J by 0 bases, and 7 bases separated the two germline ends. The CDR3 here is CASSPPVNTEAFF. CDR3 in DNA: TGTGCCAGCAGCCCCCCCGTGAACACTGAAGCTTTCTTT.

This chain connects TRBV5-4 to TRBJ1-2; 7 nucleotides agree with TRBD1. Germline trimming cut 4 bases from V and 7 bases from J; bases unmatched to any gene: 4. The CDR3 is 12 residues long. In germline, CDR1 is SGHNT, CDR2 YYREEE (reference sequence). The CDR3 loop reads CASSPRDSGYTF. CDR3 sequence (DNA): TGTGCCAGCAGCCCTAGGGACAGTGGCTACACCTTC.

The J gene is TRBJ2-3, the V gene TRBV5-4, with 9 bases matching TRBD1. The length of the CDR3 is 17 residues. From germline, CDR1 is SGHNT and CDR2 YYREEE (reference sequence). The ends lost 4 bases at V and 4 bases at J; junction bases unmatched: 13. The CDR3 is CASSAYRGRMSSDTQYF. The CDR3 region has the DNA TGTGCCAGCAGCGCCTACAGGGGGCGAATGTCCTCAGATACGCAGTATTTT.

The genes are TRBV7-9 and TRBJ2-7; 10 positions match TRBD2. This CDR3 contains 16 residues. Germline CDR1 reads SEHNR; CDR2 reads FQNEAQ (reference sequence). J lost 2 bases, V lost 1 base, and 5 bases had no gene match. The CDR3 DNA sequence: TGTGCCAGCAGCTTAGAGCCGGGACTAGCGACCTACGAGCAGTACTTC. This codes for CASSLEPGLATYEQYF.

V usage is TRBV11-1 and J usage is TRBJ2-5, with 8 positions matching TRBD2. The CDR3 runs to 18 residues. V gave up 5 bases and J gave up 5 bases; unmatched junction bases: 19. In germline, CDR1 is SGHAT, CDR2 FQDESV (reference sequence). Here the CDR3 reads CASSPSSYDGGAWETQYF. The CDR3 region has the DNA TGTGCCAGCAGCCCTAGCTCATATGACGGGGGGGCTTGGGAGACCCAGTACTTC.

This chain connects TRBV19 to TRBJ1-1, with D tentatively TRBD1 (5 bases). The CDR3 consists of 14 residues. CDR1 and CDR2 from the germline V gene are LNHDA and SQIVND (reference sequence). Trimming took off 8 bases at V and 1 base at J, with 14 bases between the two ends. The chain's CDR3 is CASGGQGPNTEAFF. DNA for the CDR3: TGTGCCAGTGGTGGGCAGGGTCCGAACACTGAAGCTTTCTTT.

V usage is TRBV30 and J usage is TRBJ1-3; D remains unclear. V lost 3 bases to trimming and J lost 5 bases, with 11 bases between them. CDR3 size: 13 residues. Germline V gives CDR1 GTSNPN, CDR2 SVGIG (reference sequence). The CDR3 DNA sequence: TGTGCCTGGAGCTCTCTGAGTAGAAACACCATATATTTT. It yields the protein CAWSSLSRNTIYF.

This sequence joins TRBV7-9 and TRBJ2-5; no clear D. Germline V CDR1 and CDR2: SEHNR, FQNEAQ (reference sequence). The CDR3 runs 17 residues. Trimming left V 5 bases short and J 1 base short, with 20 bases between. This chain's CDR3 is CASSLVFVEPRQETQYF. The DNA of the CDR3 is TGTGCCAGCAGCCTCGTATTTGTGGAGCCCCGCCAAGAGACCCAGTACTTC.

The genes are TRBV23-1 and TRBJ2-7, with no clear D. TRBV23-1 is filed as an ORF, its function uncertain. The CDR3 is made up of 16 amino acids. Trimming left V 0 bases short and J 0 bases short, with 12 bases between. CDR3 bases: TGCGCCAGCAGTCAATCGTGCGGTTTTTACTCCTACGAGCAGTACTTC. It codes for CASSQSCGFYSYEQYF.

This clone came up once. The chain combines TRBV5-6 with TRBJ2-4; the match to TRBD1 covers 10 bases. With 0 bases clipped from V and 8 bases from J, the junction kept 5 bases outside the gene matches. CDR1 and CDR2 (germline): SGHDT, YYEEEE. The CDR3 sequence is 15 residues long. The CDR3 loop reads CASSLGQGALDIQYF. The DNA for the CDR3 is TGTGCCAGCAGCTTGGGACAGGGGGCTTTAGACATTCAGTACTTC.

The chain recombines TRBV11-3 with TRBJ2-7, with TRBD1 as a possible D gene (5 bases). Germline lookup yields CDR1 SGHNT and CDR2 YENEEA. CDR3 size: 13 residues. Trimming shortened V by 3 bases and J by 2 bases, and 8 bases separated the two germline ends. This CDR3 is CASSLTAPYEQYF. In DNA, the CDR3 is TGTGCCAGCAGCTTGACAGCCCCCTACGAGCAGTACTTC.

The chain joins TRBV10-2 to TRBJ2-5; tentatively, D is TRBD2 (6 bases). Trimming took off 6 bases at V and 1 base at J, with 15 bases between the two ends. Germline V gene sequence: CDR1 WSHSY, CDR2 SAAADI. CDR3 length: 15 residues. This CDR3 is CASSPPSASQETQYF. In DNA form, the CDR3 reads TGCGCCAGCAGCCCCCCTAGCGCCTCCCAAGAGACCCAGTACTTC.

This chain connects TRBV7-8 to TRBJ2-2; D is uncertain. From germline, CDR1 is SGHVS and CDR2 FQNEAQ. V lost 6 bases to trimming and J lost 4 bases, with 6 bases between them. CDR3 length: 12 residues. The CDR3 region is CASRLLTGELFF. CDR3 nucleotide sequence: TGTGCCAGCAGACTACTCACCGGGGAGCTGTTTTTT.

The chain carries TRBV28 and TRBJ2-5; no firm D call. Germline V lookup: CDR1 MDHEN, CDR2 SYDVKM. Trimming took off 5 bases at V and 3 bases at J, with 7 bases between the two ends. This CDR3 region has 12 residues. CDR3 DNA sequence: TGTGCCAGCAGTACCGTAGAAGAGACCCAGTACTTC. As protein: CASSTVEETQYF. Full variable domain (missing parts from reference TRBV28 and TRBJ2-5): DVKVTQSSRYLVKRTGEKVFLECVQDMDHENMFWYRQDPGLGLRLIYFSYDVKMKEKGDIPEGYSVSREKKERFSLILESASTNQTSMYLCASSTVEETQYFGPGTRLLVL.

The J gene is TRBJ2-1, the V gene TRBV11-2; 10 bases agree with TRBD2. In germline, CDR1 is SGHAT, CDR2 FQNNGV. The CDR3 consists of 15 residues. V dropped 5 bases and J dropped 9; count of bases not matched to a gene: 10. DNA for the CDR3: TGTGCCAGCAGCACCTCTAGCGGGAGAATTGGTGAGCAGTTCTTC. This encodes CASSTSSGRIGEQFF.